This T cell receptor beta chain was sequenced in a study of beta chain features in type 1 diabetes. cDNA synthesis used the whole RNA isolate, giving expressed TCRB sequences. Roughly 3.4 million reads per sample on average were obtained from naive, central memory and regulatory T cell samples. Clones were sequenced by immunoSEQ multiplex PCR, and TCRdb holds only the in-frame ones, with some missing. The sample lists about 370,000 clones; over 13% were seen once. Germline lookup yields CDR1 MDHEN and CDR2 SYDVKM. V lost 6 bases to trimming and J lost 4 bases; unmatched junction nucleotides: 7. The CDR3 totals 14 residues.

The V call is TRBV28, the J call TRBJ2-7; 9 nucleotides agree with TRBD2. The TCR sequence derives from a woman aged 18-30 years in good health. The sequencing input was naive CD4+ T cells from blood. The CDR3 bases are TGTGCCAGCAGAGGAGCGGGAGGACTTTACGAGCAGTACTTC. This gives the protein CASRGAGGLYEQYF.